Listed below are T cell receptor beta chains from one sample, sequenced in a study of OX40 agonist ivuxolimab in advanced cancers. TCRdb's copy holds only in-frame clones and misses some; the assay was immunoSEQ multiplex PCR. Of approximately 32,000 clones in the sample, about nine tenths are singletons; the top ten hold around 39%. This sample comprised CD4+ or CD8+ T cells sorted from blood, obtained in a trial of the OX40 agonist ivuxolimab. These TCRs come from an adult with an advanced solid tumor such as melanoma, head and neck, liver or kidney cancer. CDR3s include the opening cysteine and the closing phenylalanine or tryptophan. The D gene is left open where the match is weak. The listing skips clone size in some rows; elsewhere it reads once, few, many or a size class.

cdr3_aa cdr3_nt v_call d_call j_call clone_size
CASSLGLADQETQYF TGTGCCAGCAGTTTAGGGCTAGCGGACCAAGAGACCCAGTACTTC TRBV28 TRBD2 TRBJ2-5 NA
CASSALDREEQYF TGTGCCAGCAGCGCTTTAGACAGGGAAGAGCAGTACTTC TRBV9 TRBD1 TRBJ2-7 few
CASSQGDASGPSSYEQYF TGTGCCAGCAGCCAAGGGGACGCTTCCGGCCCCAGCTCCTACGAGCAGTACTTC TRBV4-2 NA TRBJ2-7 NA
CASSSDLPGQGFADTQYF TGTGCCAGCAGCAGCGACCTCCCGGGACAGGGTTTTGCAGATACGCAGTATTTT TRBV28 TRBD1 TRBJ2-3 NA
CAISEPSVSGRDTQYF TGTGCCATCAGTGAGCCCTCGGTCAGCGGGAGAGATACGCAGTATTTT TRBV10-3 TRBD2 TRBJ2-3 NA
CASRPGQSNEKLFF TGCGCCAGCAGACCGGGACAGAGCAATGAAAAACTGTTTTTT TRBV5-1 TRBD1 TRBJ1-4 NA
CASSSPQQAAGTQYF TGTGCCAGCAGTTCCCCCCAGCAGGCAGCTGGGACCCAGTACTTC TRBV28 NA TRBJ2-5 NA
CASSLRGAGNTIYF TGTGCCAGCAGTTTAAGGGGGGCTGGAAACACCATATATTTT TRBV27 NA TRBJ1-3 once
CASSEAGQGDEQYF TGTGCCAGCAGTGAAGCTGGACAGGGGGACGAGCAGTACTTC TRBV2 TRBD1 TRBJ2-7 NA
CASSQNSGANVLTF TGTGCCAGCAGCCAAAACTCTGGGGCCAACGTCCTGACTTTC TRBV7-6 NA TRBJ2-6 NA
CASSPLLGGQNYGYTF TGTGCCAGCAGCCCGTTACTAGGGGGCCAAAACTATGGCTACACCTTC TRBV4-2 TRBD1 TRBJ1-2 few
CASSIGRGPYNEQFF TGTGCCAGTAGTATAGGGAGGGGCCCCTACAATGAGCAGTTCTTC TRBV19 NA TRBJ2-1 NA
CASSWGTLGTPLHF TGTGCCAGCAGTTGGGGGACACTTGGGACACCCCTCCACTTT TRBV6-1 NA TRBJ1-6 once
CASSEKAMARGYTF TGCGCCAGCAGTGAAAAGGCAATGGCGCGAGGCTACACCTTC TRBV10-1 NA TRBJ1-2 NA
CASSLRASYEQYF TGTGCCAGCAGTTTAAGGGCCTCCTACGAGCAGTACTTC TRBV27 NA TRBJ2-7 NA
CASSSDNQELNYGYTF TGTGCCAGCAGCTCGGATAATCAGGAGCTTAACTATGGCTACACCTTC TRBV5-4 NA TRBJ1-2 medium-sized
CASSMYALAGNNEQFF TGTGCCAGTAGTATGTATGCATTGGCGGGTAACAATGAGCAGTTCTTC TRBV19 NA TRBJ2-1 NA
CSVENREVLAYGYTF TGCAGCGTTGAAAACAGGGAAGTGTTGGCCTATGGCTACACCTTC TRBV29-1 NA TRBJ1-2 NA
CASLTTVSGNTIYF TGTGCCAGCTTAACAACGGTCTCTGGAAACACCATATATTTT TRBV19 NA TRBJ1-3 NA
CASSWRSAYEQYF TGTGCCAGCAGTTGGCGGTCCGCCTACGAGCAGTACTTC TRBV27 NA TRBJ2-7 NA
CASSVEGIVSYEQYF TGTGCCAGCAGCGTGGAGGGGATCGTATCCTACGAGCAGTACTTC TRBV6-1 NA TRBJ2-7 medium-sized
CASSSRGSGGLTYNEQFF TGCGCCAGCAGCTCCCGGGGTAGCGGGGGCTTAACCTACAATGAGCAGTTCTTC TRBV4-1 TRBD2 TRBJ2-1 NA
CASSVSGIPGNTIYF TGTGCCAGCAGTGTTTCCGGGATCCCGGGAAACACCATATATTTT TRBV2 NA TRBJ1-3 once
CASSPSTGNEKLFF TGTGCCAGTAGTCCCTCGACAGGGAATGAAAAACTGTTTTTT TRBV19 TRBD1 TRBJ1-4 NA
CASSPPGGGLTYEQYF TGTGCCAGCAGCCCGCCGGGAGGAGGCCTCACCTACGAGCAGTACTTC TRBV7-9 TRBD2 TRBJ2-7 NA
CASSLTGYHEQYF TGTGCCAGCAGCCTGACAGGGTACCACGAGCAGTACTTC TRBV6-5 TRBD1 TRBJ2-7 NA
CASCWGTGVDNEQFF TGTGCCAGTTGCTGGGGGACAGGGGTGGACAATGAGCAGTTCTTC TRBV19 TRBD1 TRBJ2-1 few
CASSIIWGQGENEKLFF TGTGCCAGTAGTATAATCTGGGGACAGGGAGAGAATGAAAAACTGTTTTTT TRBV19 TRBD1 TRBJ1-4 NA
CASSYSSQGELFF TGTGCCAGCAGTTATTCGTCTCAAGGGGAGCTGTTTTTT TRBV6-5 NA TRBJ2-2 once
CASSPQSGQGYNQPQHF TGTGCCAGCTCACCACAGTCGGGACAGGGGTACAATCAGCCCCAGCATTTT TRBV18 TRBD1 TRBJ1-5 NA
CASSWGLAETYEQYF TGTGCCAGCAGCTGGGGACTAGCGGAGACCTACGAGCAGTACTTC TRBV5-5 TRBD2 TRBJ2-7 NA
CASSFIAVNEQFF TGTGCCAGCAGCTTCATAGCGGTCAATGAGCAGTTCTTC TRBV7-9 NA TRBJ2-1 NA
CASSKVVGGRQPQHF TGTGCCAGCAGTAAAGTCGTAGGGGGCCGCCAGCCCCAGCATTTT TRBV2 TRBD1 TRBJ1-5 NA
CASSDGTGTGAYEQYF TGTGCCAGCAGTGATGGAACCGGGACAGGGGCCTACGAGCAGTACTTC TRBV6-1 TRBD1 TRBJ2-7 once
CASSPDSNYGYTF TGTGCCAGTAGTCCGGACAGTAACTATGGCTACACCTTC TRBV19 NA TRBJ1-2 NA
CASSSSPSYEQYF TGTGCCAGCAGTTCAAGTCCCAGCTACGAGCAGTACTTC TRBV27 NA TRBJ2-7 few
CASSFGTEDYEQYF TGTGCCAGCAGCTTCGGGACAGAGGACTACGAGCAGTACTTC TRBV11-2 TRBD1 TRBJ2-7 NA
CASSQVVGVQETQYF TGCGCCAGCAGCCAAGTCGTAGGGGTGCAAGAGACCCAGTACTTC TRBV4-1 NA TRBJ2-5 NA
CASSYSQGETEQFF TGTGCCAGCAGTTACTCCCAGGGCGAGACTGAGCAGTTCTTC TRBV6-5 NA TRBJ2-1 NA
CASSFGQLSNQPQHF TGTGCCAGTAGTTTCGGACAGCTTAGCAATCAGCCCCAGCATTTT TRBV19 NA TRBJ1-5 NA
CASSQENRGLDGYTF TGTGCCAGCAGCCAAGAGAATAGGGGTTTGGATGGCTACACCTTC TRBV14 NA TRBJ1-2 NA
CASSNRLNTEAFF TGTGCCAGCAGCAACAGGCTTAACACTGAAGCTTTCTTT TRBV21-1 NA TRBJ1-1 NA
CASTRSRYEQYF TGTGCCAGCACAAGAAGCCGCTACGAGCAGTACTTC TRBV21-1 NA TRBJ2-7 NA
CASSPGQGIQPQHF TGTGCCAGCAGTCCCGGACAGGGAATTCAGCCCCAGCATTTT TRBV27 TRBD1 TRBJ1-5 NA
CSVSSALNTGELFF TGCAGCGTATCTAGCGCTCTTAACACCGGGGAGCTGTTTTTT TRBV29-1 NA TRBJ2-2 NA
CAISESPRQPQHF TGTGCCATCAGTGAGTCGCCGCGTCAGCCCCAGCATTTT TRBV10-3 NA TRBJ1-5 once
CASSPWTLNTGELFF TGTGCCAGCTCACCATGGACACTGAACACCGGGGAGCTGTTTTTT TRBV18 NA TRBJ2-2 NA
CASRQYSNTEAFF TGTGCCAGCAGACAGTATTCGAACACTGAAGCTTTCTTT TRBV2 NA TRBJ1-1 NA
CASSLLSSYNEQFF TGTGCCAGCAGCTTATTGAGCTCCTACAATGAGCAGTTCTTC TRBV11-3 NA TRBJ2-1 NA
CASSFRQGEAGGANVLTF TGTGCCAGCAGCTTTCGACAGGGTGAGGCTGGAGGGGCCAACGTCCTGACTTTC TRBV7-8 TRBD1 TRBJ2-6 NA
CASSPSGGSGGNEQFF TGTGCCAGCAGCCCCTCGGGCGGGAGTGGTGGCAATGAGCAGTTCTTC TRBV9 TRBD2 TRBJ2-1 NA